This T cell receptor beta chain was sequenced during a study of patients and donors after allogeneic stem cell transplantation. Germline CDR1 reads KGHDR; CDR2 reads SFDVKD. The CDR3 is 17 amino acids. Between the trimmed V and J ends, which lost 9 bases and 3 bases, there was a span of 22 bases. TCRdb re-called the RT-PCR reads through MiXCR, storing one row per CDR3 protein. Of about a million distinct CDR3 sequences listed, roughly 18% are singletons. This sequence originates from a human donor who was either an allogeneic HSCT recipient or a stem cell or donor lymphocyte infusion donor (not recorded which). It is not recorded whose cells these are; they may come from a transplant donor. Input material: blood, either unsorted or a sorted T cell fraction (not recorded which). The V and J genes are TRBV24-1 and TRBJ2-2, with D possibly being TRBD1 (7 bases). CDR3 region: CATLGGPGTVDTGELFF. CDR3 DNA: TGTGCCACCCTAGGGGGGCCCGGGACAGTGGACACCGGGGAGCTGTTTTTT.